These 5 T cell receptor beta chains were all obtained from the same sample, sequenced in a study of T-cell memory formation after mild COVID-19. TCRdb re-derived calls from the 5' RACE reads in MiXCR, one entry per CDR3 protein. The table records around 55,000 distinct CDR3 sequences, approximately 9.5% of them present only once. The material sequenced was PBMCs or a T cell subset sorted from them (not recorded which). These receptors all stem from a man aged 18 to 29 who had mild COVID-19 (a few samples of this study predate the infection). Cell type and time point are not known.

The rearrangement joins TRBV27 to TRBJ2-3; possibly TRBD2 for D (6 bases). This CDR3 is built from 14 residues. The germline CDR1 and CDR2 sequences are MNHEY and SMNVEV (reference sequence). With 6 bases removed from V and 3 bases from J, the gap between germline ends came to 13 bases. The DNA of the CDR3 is TGTGCCAGCAGGAAATGGGGGGTAACAGATACGCAGTATTTT. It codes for CASRKWGVTDTQYF.

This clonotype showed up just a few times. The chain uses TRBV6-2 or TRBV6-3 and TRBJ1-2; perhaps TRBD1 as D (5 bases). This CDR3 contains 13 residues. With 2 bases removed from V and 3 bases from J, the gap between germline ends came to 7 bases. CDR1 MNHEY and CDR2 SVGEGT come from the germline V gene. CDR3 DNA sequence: TGTGCCAGCAGTTACGACAGCTACTATGGCTACACCTTC. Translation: CASSYDSYYGYTF.

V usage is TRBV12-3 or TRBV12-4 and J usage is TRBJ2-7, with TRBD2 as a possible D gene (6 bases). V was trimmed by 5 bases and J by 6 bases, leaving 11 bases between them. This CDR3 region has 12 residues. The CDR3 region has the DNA TGTGCCAGCAGTCCGACCGGGGGCGAGCAGTACGTC. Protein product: CASSPTGGEQYV.

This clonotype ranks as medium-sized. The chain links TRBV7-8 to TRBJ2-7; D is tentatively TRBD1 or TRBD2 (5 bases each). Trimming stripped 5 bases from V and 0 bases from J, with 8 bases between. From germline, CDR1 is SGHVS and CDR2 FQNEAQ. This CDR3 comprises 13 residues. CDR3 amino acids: CASSEGPSYEQYF. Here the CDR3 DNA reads TGTGCCAGCAGCGAGGGACCCTCCTACGAGCAGTACTTC.

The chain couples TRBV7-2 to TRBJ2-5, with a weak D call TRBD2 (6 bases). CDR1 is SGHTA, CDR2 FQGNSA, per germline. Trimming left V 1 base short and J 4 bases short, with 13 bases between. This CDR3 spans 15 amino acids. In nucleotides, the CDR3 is TGTGCCAGCAGCTTAGTGGCGGGGTACTCAGAGACCCAGTACTTC. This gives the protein CASSLVAGYSETQYF. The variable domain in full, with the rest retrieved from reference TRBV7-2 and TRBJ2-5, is GAGVSQSPSNKVTEKGKDVELRCDPISGHTALYWYRQSLGQGLEFLIYFQGNSAPDKSGLPSDRFSAERTGGSVSTLTIQRTQQEDSAVYLCASSLVAGYSETQYFGPGTRLLVL.